This note documents a single T cell receptor (beta chain) sequence. Its antigen is unknown. The junction does not match germline at one end; this may be a read error. The data originate from a study of human T cells and chemical hapten exposure. Study-wide results and caveats: In the PT1 data, expanded TCR counts showed a positive correlation with patch test score.

From the RACE reads, TCRdb called clonotypes with MiXCR, one entry per CDR3 protein. The sample contains a few hundred thousand distinct CDR3 sequences, approximately 7.5% of which appear only once. In germline, CDR1 is SEHNR, CDR2 FQNEAQ (reference sequence). This CDR3 is built from 14 residues. Time point specified: pre-sensitization, week 0. As for treatment: therapeutic diphenylcyclopropenone sensitization with weekly scalp DPC. Blood sampling occurred before each patch-test application. The sequence came from a man aged 18 to 30 with alopecia areata. Some clones in this sample may be carry-over from other donors' samples. The sequences come from whole blood, collected in connection with sensitization to the hapten diphenylcyclopropenone (DPC). This sequence joins TRBV7-9 and TRBJ2-7; possible D gene TRBD1, 6 bases. CDR3: CASSSGEETYGQYF. In nucleotides, the CDR3 is TGTGCCAGCAGCTCAGGGGAAGAAACCTACGGGCAGTACTTC.